These 9 T cell receptor beta chains share one sample of origin, sequenced in a study of blood T cell repertoires in COVID-19. Sequencing was performed with immunoSEQ multiplex PCR; in TCRdb, only in-frame clones are kept and a portion is missing. This table has some 460,000 clones, roughly 87% appearing once. Source material: PBMCs or T cells enriched from blood (not recorded which). Receptors originate from a woman between 18 and 29 years old who had recovered from COVID-19.

This clone showed up just a few times. The gene calls are TRBV6-5 and TRBJ1-5; 9 positions match TRBD1. The CDR3 loop spans 15 amino acids. Germline CDR1 is MNHEY and CDR2 is SVGAGI. V gave up 6 bases and J gave up 7 bases; unmatched junction bases: 10. In nucleotides, the CDR3 is TGTGCCAGCAGGACACTGGGACAGGGCGGCCAGCCCCAGCATTTT. It translates to CASRTLGQGGQPQHF.

In DNA, the CDR3 is TGTGCCTGGAGTCCCGGTCGGGGGACTGAAGCTTTCTTT. Its translation is CAWSPGRGTEAFF. V gene TRBV30 combines with J gene TRBJ1-1; D may be TRBD1 (5 bases). V lost 2 bases to trimming and J lost 5 bases, with 12 bases between them. The CDR3 totals 13 residues. The germline V gene encodes CDR1 GTSNPN and CDR2 SVGIG (reference sequence).

The chain is built from TRBV12-5 and TRBJ1-1, with D unresolved. This CDR3 is 11 amino acids long. Germline-derived CDR1 and CDR2 are LGHNT and FRNRAP. Trimming took off 0 bases at V and 10 bases at J, with 6 bases between the two ends. The CDR3 loop reads CASGLVRLAFF. The DNA for the CDR3 is TGTGCTAGTGGTTTGGTACGGTTAGCTTTCTTT.

This chain links TRBV11-2 with TRBJ2-7; no reliable D call. V lost 4 bases to trimming and J lost 1 base, with 11 bases between them. Germline loops: CDR1 SGHAT, CDR2 FQNNGV. CDR3 length: 14 amino acids. The CDR3 is CASSSSPGSYEQYF. DNA of the CDR3: TGTGCCAGCAGCTCCTCACCGGGTTCCTACGAGCAGTACTTC.

The chain links TRBV2 to TRBJ2-5, with no clear D. CDR3 size: 14 residues. V was shortened by 1 base and J by 1 base, with 7 bases between the two germline ends. In germline, CDR1 is SNHLY, CDR2 FYNNEI. CDR3 amino acids: CASSEGQSQETQYF. The CDR3 region has the DNA TGTGCCAGCAGTGAAGGGCAGTCCCAAGAGACCCAGTACTTC.

CDR3 in DNA: TGCGCCAGCAGTGAGAGCGGGGACACTGAAGCTTTCTTT. This codes for CASSESGDTEAFF. The chain uses TRBV10-1 and TRBJ1-1; D gene uncertain. The germline CDR1 and CDR2 sequences are WNHNN and SYGVQD (reference sequence). The CDR3 contains 13 residues. V was shortened by 2 bases and J by 3 bases, with 7 bases between the two germline ends.

The CDR3 DNA sequence: TGTGCCTGGACGGGACGCAGGGGTCGTTCCTACGAGCAGTACTTC. Translated: CAWTGRRGRSYEQYF. This sequence joins TRBV30 and TRBJ2-7; possible D gene TRBD1, 6 bases. Germline lookup yields CDR1 GTSNPN and CDR2 SVGIG (reference sequence). This CDR3 has 15 residues. The V end was cut by 4 bases, the J end by 1 base, with 17 bases between.

This chain links TRBV11-2 with TRBJ1-1, with D possibly being TRBD1 (5 bases). Germline CDR1 reads SGHAT; CDR2 reads FQNNGV. Trimming removed 3 bases from V and 1 base from J, with 6 bases in between. CDR3 length: 13 amino acids. CDR3 amino acids: CASSFGGNTEAFF. CDR3 in DNA: TGTGCCAGCAGCTTCGGGGGGAACACTGAAGCTTTCTTT. The full variable domain, with the rest looked up from reference TRBV11-2 and TRBJ1-1, is EAGVAQSPRYKIIEKRQSVAFWCNPISGHATLYWYQQILGQGPKLLIQFQNNGVVDDSQLPKDRFSAERLKGVDSTLKIQPAKLEDSAVYLCASSFGGNTEAFFGQGTRLTVV.

The chain recombines TRBV2 with TRBJ1-3; 8 bases line up with TRBD1. From germline, CDR1 is SNHLY and CDR2 FYNNEI. V gave up 9 bases and J gave up 3 bases; unmatched junction bases: 7. The CDR3 loop spans 14 amino acids. The CDR3 bases are TGTGCCAGTACCTCAGGGGGCGGTGGAAACACCATATATTTT. Its protein product is CASTSGGGGNTIYF.